Each of the 27 T cell receptor beta chains below was sequenced from the same sample in a study of neurological immune-mediated disorders. TCRdb called the 5' RACE reads again in MiXCR, with one record for every CDR3 protein. The sample shows approximately 50,000 distinct CDR3 sequences, around 5.8% of them seen only once. The sample comprised CD4+ T cells from blood. These receptors were obtained from a young woman with multiple sclerosis.

This clonotype came up a few times. V gene TRBV6-1 combines with J gene TRBJ2-3, with D possibly TRBD2 on 7 matching bases. The ends were cut back, 8 bases at V and 2 bases at J, with 17 bases in the middle. CDR1 and CDR2 from the germline V gene are MNHNS and SASEGT. The CDR3 spans 15 residues. The DNA for the CDR3 is TGTGCCAGCCCCCGTACGCGGGGGCCCACAGATACGCAGTATTTT. This encodes CASPRTRGPTDTQYF.

This clonotype was counted at least ten times. This chain links TRBV24-1 with TRBJ2-5; no clear D gene. Trimming removed 8 bases from V and 2 bases from J, with 14 bases in between. This CDR3 has 14 amino acids. Germline CDR1 KGHDR, CDR2 SFDVKD. CDR3 amino acids: CATIIWRIQETQYF. For the CDR3, the DNA is TGTGCCACCATTATATGGCGGATACAAGAGACCCAGTACTTC.

The chain recombines TRBV7-9 with TRBJ1-1, with D possibly matching TRBD1 (6 bases). Germline assignment: CDR1 SEHNR and CDR2 FQNEAQ (reference sequence). V was trimmed by 5 bases and J by 1 base, leaving 14 bases between them. The length of the CDR3 is 15 residues. The CDR3 bases are TGTGCCAGCAGCCTACAGGGACGTGGGAACACTGAAGCTTTCTTT. It codes for CASSLQGRGNTEAFF.

Ten or more counts support this clonotype. The J gene is TRBJ2-1, the V gene TRBV20-1, with D tentatively TRBD2 (7 bases). The CDR3 runs to 16 residues. Trimming took 5 bases from V and 5 from J, leaving 22 bases between them. Looked up from germline, CDR1 is DFQATT and CDR2 is SNEGSKA (reference sequence). CDR3 nucleotide sequence: TGCAGTGCTCCGAAGGCCGGGGGGCGCCTCAACAATGAGCAGTTCTTC. It codes for CSAPKAGGRLNNEQFF.

There are many counts of this clonotype. The chain has TRBV30 and TRBJ1-2; D is perhaps TRBD1 (5 bases). Trimming removed 8 bases from V and 5 bases from J, with 21 bases in between. Germline V lookup: CDR1 GTSNPN, CDR2 SVGIG (reference sequence). The CDR3 extends over 14 amino acids. This chain's CDR3 is CAIFTEGVEYGYTF. As DNA, the CDR3 is TGTGCCATATTTACAGAAGGGGTGGAGTATGGCTACACCTTC. The whole variable domain, filled in from reference TRBV30 and TRBJ1-2, reads SQTIHQWPATLVQPVGSPLSLECTVEGTSNPNLYWYRQAAGRGLQLLFYSVGIGQISSEVPQNLSASRPQDRQFILSSKKLLLSDSGFYLCAIFTEGVEYGYTFGSGTRLTVV.

This clonotype was observed many times. The chain combines TRBV24-1 with TRBJ2-2; D may be TRBD1 (5 bases). V dropped 1 base and J dropped 0 bases, with 8 bases sitting between them. Germline-derived CDR1 and CDR2 are KGHDR and SFDVKD. The CDR3 has 16 amino acids. CDR3 DNA sequence: TGTGCCACCAGTGATTTTCAGACAGCGAACACCGGGGAGCTGTTTTTT. The encoded protein is CATSDFQTANTGELFF.

This clonotype was counted a few times. Possible read error: a much larger clone is one base away. This chain connects TRBV2 to TRBJ1-5; 10 nucleotides line up with TRBD1. TRBJ2-3 explains the end of the DNA better; the J call may be wrong. The V gene's germline CDR1 is SNHLY and CDR2 FYNNEI. This CDR3 contains 15 residues. For the CDR3, the DNA is TGTGCCAGCAGTAGACAGGGGGCGCGGAATCAGCCCCAGTATTTT. Its translation: CASSRQGARNQPQYF.

The sample holds many counts of this clonotype. The V and J genes are TRBV5-1 and TRBJ2-4, with D possibly TRBD1 on 6 matching bases. CDR3 size: 15 residues. With 0 bases removed from V and 4 bases from J, the gap between germline ends came to 11 bases. CDR1 and CDR2 (germline): SGHRS, YFSETQ. The CDR3 coding sequence is TGCGCCAGCAGCTTGGGGACAGTAGAAAAAAACATTCAGTACTTC. Its protein product is CASSLGTVEKNIQYF.

This clonotype was detected many times. The CDR3 region is CSVDIPRGGSQNIQYF. CDR3 nucleotide sequence: TGCAGCGTTGACATTCCCAGGGGGGGGTCCCAAAACATTCAGTACTTC. The chain employs TRBV29-1 and TRBJ2-4; TRBD1 or TRBD2 may be the D gene (7 bases each). V lost 3 bases to trimming and J lost 5 bases, with 20 bases between them. The CDR3 spans 16 residues. In germline, CDR1 is SQVTM, CDR2 ANQGSEA.

This clonotype was counted at least ten times. The chain carries TRBV29-1 and TRBJ1-1; D uncertain. Deletions cut 4 bases from V and 4 bases from J, with 16 bases between. Germline V gene lookup returns CDR1 SQVTM and CDR2 ANQGSEA. The CDR3 has 14 residues. The CDR3 bases are TGCAGCGTTGTATTGATAGCAGGTCTCACTGAAGCTTTCTTT. As protein: CSVVLIAGLTEAFF. Looking up the rest from reference TRBV29-1 and TRBJ1-1 gives the full variable domain: SAVISQKPSRDICQRGTSLTIQCQVDSQVTMMFWYRQQPGQSLTLIATANQGSEATYESGFVIDKFPISRPNLTFSTLTVSNMSPEDSSIYLCSVVLIAGLTEAFFGQGTRLTVV.

This clonotype was seen many times. CDR3 DNA: TGCGCCAGCAGCCGACATGGGGCCACTGAAGCTTTCTTT. It yields the protein CASSRHGATEAFF. The chain employs TRBV4-3 and TRBJ1-1; possibly TRBD1 for D (5 bases). This CDR3 is built from 13 residues. CDR1 LGHNA and CDR2 YSLEER come from the germline V gene. V was pared by 4 bases and J by 4 bases, with 10 bases between.

The chain couples TRBV12-3 or TRBV12-4 to TRBJ1-1; tentative D call: TRBD1 (6 bases). V was cut by 6 bases and J by 4 bases, with 15 bases left in between. CDR3 size: 14 residues. Written as DNA, the CDR3 is TGTGCCAGCAGGCTTGACAGGAGGGGCACTGAAGCTTTCTTT. Protein: CASRLDRRGTEAFF.

CDR3 in amino acids: CASSLGGGSRDEQFF. CDR3 coding DNA: TGTGCCAGCAGCCTGGGTGGGGGTAGCCGCGATGAGCAGTTCTTC. V and J are TRBV5-5 and TRBJ2-1; either TRBD1 or TRBD2 may fit D (5 bases each). The CDR3 extends over 15 amino acids. CDR1 is SGHKS, CDR2 YYEKEE, per germline (reference sequence). The V end lost 4 bases, the J end lost 8 bases, and 19 bases lay between the germline ends.

This clonotype was detected a few times. The V and J genes are TRBV18 and TRBJ2-7; tentatively, D is TRBD1 (6 bases). The CDR3 runs 15 residues. Germline lookup yields CDR1 KGHSH and CDR2 LQKENI. V was clipped by 2 bases and J by 3 bases, with 14 bases between them. CDR3 sequence reads: CASSPSRDIIYEQYF. The CDR3, as DNA: TGTGCCAGCTCACCATCCCGGGACATAATCTACGAGCAGTACTTC.

This clonotype was seen many times. The genes are TRBV20-1 and TRBJ2-1, with 9 bases aligning to TRBD1. The CDR3 runs 15 residues. Germline CDR1 and CDR2: DFQATT and SNEGSKA (reference sequence). The J segment lost 6 bases and the V segment lost 0 bases, leaving 6 bases of the junction unmatched. The CDR3 sequence is CSARDIGTGSNEQFF. As DNA, the CDR3 is TGCAGTGCTAGAGATATCGGGACAGGGTCCAATGAGCAGTTCTTC.

The table lists this clonotype with a few counts. The chain recombines TRBV5-1 with TRBJ2-1; the D gene is possibly TRBD2 (6 bases). This CDR3 contains 16 residues. From germline, CDR1 is SGHRS and CDR2 YFSETQ. Between the trimmed V and J ends, which lost 4 bases and 3 bases, there was a span of 17 bases. The CDR3 sequence: CASSLEGTVVYNEQFF. The CDR3 DNA reads as TGCGCCAGCAGCCTGGAGGGTACGGTGGTCTACAATGAGCAGTTCTTC.

This clonotype has a count of ten or more. The DNA for the CDR3 is TGTGCCAGCAGCTTAAAAGGCGGACAGGGGGCTACCACCATATATTTT. This sequence encodes CASSLKGGQGATTIYF. The J gene is TRBJ1-3, the V gene TRBV7-2, with 11 bases matching TRBD1. This CDR3 comprises 16 residues. The V and J ends lost 2 bases and 9 bases, in that order; junction bases with no gene match: 9. Germline CDR1 reads SGHTA; CDR2 reads FQGNSA.

This clonotype was counted at least ten times. The chain links TRBV7-8 to TRBJ2-1; 7 nucleotides align to TRBD2. J lost 4 bases, V lost 5 bases, and 23 bases had no gene match. Per germline, CDR1 SGHVS and CDR2 FQNEAQ. The CDR3 has 20 amino acids. The CDR3 region has the DNA TGTGCCAGCAGCCCCAGACCTCAATTTACTAGCGCTGGGGCTTACAATGAGCAGTTCTTC. Its translation: CASSPRPQFTSAGAYNEQFF.

In its sample, this clonotype was seen many times. The rearrangement uses TRBV27 and TRBJ1-6; D gene uncertain. The germline V gene has CDR1 MNHEY and CDR2 SMNVEV (reference sequence). The length of the CDR3 is 15 residues. Trimming cost V 0 bases and J 7 bases, with 10 bases left between them. The CDR3 nucleotides are TGTGCCAGCAGTTTATCAGGACGGATCAATTCACCCCTCCACTTT. Translated, it gives CASSLSGRINSPLHF.

This clonotype has ten or more counts. The chain has TRBV7-9 and TRBJ1-1, with TRBD1 as a possible D gene (5 bases). The CDR3 runs 14 residues. The germline CDR1 and CDR2 sequences are SEHNR and FQNEAQ (reference sequence). V was clipped by 4 bases and J by 1 base, with 10 bases between them. The chain's CDR3 is CASSSSDTNTEAFF. The CDR3 DNA is TGTGCCAGCAGCTCCTCGGACACGAACACTGAAGCTTTCTTT. Drawing the rest from reference TRBV7-9 and TRBJ1-1, the complete variable domain is DTGVSQNPRHKITKRGQNVTFRCDPISEHNRLYWYRQTLGQGPEFLTYFQNEAQLEKSRLLSDRFSAERPKGSFSTLEIQRTEQGDSAMYLCASSSSDTNTEAFFGQGTRLTVV.

This clonotype was counted at least ten times. This chain links TRBV9 with TRBJ2-3; D gene uncertain. Germline V gene sequence: CDR1 SGDLS, CDR2 YYNGEE. The CDR3 has 14 residues. V lost 3 bases, J lost 6 bases, and 14 bases lay in between. The CDR3 coding sequence is TGTGCCAGCAGCGAGTGGGCGCGGCCGGATACGCAGTATTTT. It codes for CASSEWARPDTQYF.

The CDR3 region is CANSAAAAGSPLHF. CDR3 DNA: TGTGCCAACAGTGCGGCGGCGGCCGGGTCGCCCCTCCACTTT. The chain has TRBV9 and TRBJ1-6; D remains ambiguous. V lost 9 bases and J lost 13, with 23 bases in between. In germline, CDR1 is SGDLS, CDR2 YYNGEE. This CDR3 spans 14 amino acids.

This clonotype was found many times. J is TRBJ1-5 and V is TRBV20-1; possibly TRBD1 for D (5 bases). Trimming shortened V by 0 bases and J by 2 bases, and 14 bases separated the two germline ends. The length of the CDR3 is 16 residues. The germline V gene encodes CDR1 DFQATT and CDR2 SNEGSKA (reference sequence). The chain's CDR3 is CSARDLGEYGNQPQHF. Written as DNA, the CDR3 is TGCAGTGCTAGAGATCTGGGGGAATACGGCAATCAGCCCCAGCATTTT.

This clonotype was detected many times. The chain combines TRBV5-1 with TRBJ2-1; no reliable D call. The CDR3 has 14 amino acids. Germline V CDR1 and CDR2: SGHRS, YFSETQ. The V gene lost 4 bases and the J gene lost 7 bases, with 15 bases spanning the gap. CDR3 sequence: CASSRTTQANEQFF. In DNA, the CDR3 is TGCGCCAGCAGCCGGACCACCCAAGCGAATGAGCAGTTCTTC.

This clonotype has ten or more counts. The CDR3 region is CASSQDTGFSSYNEQFF. CDR3 DNA: TGCGCCAGCAGCCAAGATACCGGGTTCAGCTCCTACAATGAGCAGTTCTTC. V usage is TRBV4-3 and J usage is TRBJ2-1; no clear D. This CDR3 has 17 amino acids. Between the trimmed V and J ends, which lost 0 bases and 0 bases, there was a span of 12 bases. From germline, CDR1 is LGHNA and CDR2 YSLEER.

This clonotype was seen at least ten times. V and J are TRBV7-2 and TRBJ1-1; no reliable D call. CDR1 is SGHTA, CDR2 FQGNSA, per germline. Trimming removed 5 bases at V and 1 base at J, with 11 bases between. CDR3 length equals 14 residues. The CDR3 DNA reads as TGTGCCAGCAGCCTGAACATGGGGAACACTGAAGCTTTCTTT. Translating it yields CASSLNMGNTEAFF.

This clonotype has at least ten counts. The rearrangement uses TRBV6-5 and TRBJ2-2; 11 bases match TRBD2. Germline V lookup: CDR1 MNHEY, CDR2 SVGAGI. CDR3 length: 18 amino acids. J was trimmed by 0 bases and V by 2 bases; bases with no gene match: 5. Here the CDR3 DNA reads TGTGCCAGCAGTTACCGTCCTAGCGGGGGGTCGAACACCGGGGAGCTGTTTTTT. Translation: CASSYRPSGGSNTGELFF.